This is a list of T cell receptor beta chains from one sample in a study of OX40 agonist ivuxolimab in advanced cancers. Method: immunoSEQ multiplex PCR; TCRdb's copy keeps in-frame clones and lacks some. The table has 65,000 to 95,000 clones, less than 95% seen once; the top ten hold 0.33%. The source material was CD4+ or CD8+ T cells sorted from blood, sampled in a trial of the OX40 agonist ivuxolimab. The source is an adult with an advanced solid tumor such as melanoma, head and neck, liver or kidney cancer. The CDR3 runs from the conserved cysteine through the conserved F or W. A D gene is named only where the DNA matches it firmly. Expanded clones are given a class, and other clones once, few, many or no size at all.

cdr3_length	j_call	v_call	clone_size	d_call	cdr3_nt	cdr3_aa
14	TRBJ2-5	TRBV29-1	few	TRBD1	TGCAGCGTTGGATTAACAGGGGGCCAAGAGACCCAGTACTTC	CSVGLTGGQETQYF
16	TRBJ1-4	TRBV28	NA	TRBD1	TGTGCCAGCAGTACCTCCTTTGGGACAGTTAATGAAAAACTGTTTTTT	CASSTSFGTVNEKLFF
14	TRBJ1-2	TRBV28	NA	NA	TGTGCCAGCAGTTCCGAGGGGGAGGGCTATGGCTACACCTTC	CASSSEGEGYGYTF
14	TRBJ2-5	TRBV6-5	NA	TRBD2	TGTGCCAGCAACACGGGGGGGCCTCCGGAGACCCAGTACTTC	CASNTGGPPETQYF
13	TRBJ2-1	TRBV29-1	NA	NA	TGCAGCGTCGTGGATCTGGCTGGGGTTGAGCAGTTCTTC	CSVVDLAGVEQFF
12	TRBJ1-6	TRBV6-1	NA	NA	TGTGCCAGCAGTGAATATGTTTCACCCCTCCACTTT	CASSEYVSPLHF
16	TRBJ2-2	TRBV19	NA	TRBD2	TGTGCCAGTAGTATAGGCGGGACTATAAACACCGGGGAGCTGTTTTTT	CASSIGGTINTGELFF
15	TRBJ2-1	TRBV5-1	NA	TRBD2	TGCGCCAGCAGCTTAGAGGGTAGCGGGGTCAATGAGCAGTTCTTC	CASSLEGSGVNEQFF
15	TRBJ1-1	TRBV6-5	NA	NA	TGTGCCAGCAGTTACTCTGGGGCCAGGGCCACTGAAGCTTTCTTT	CASSYSGARATEAFF
14	TRBJ2-5	TRBV2	NA	NA	TGTGCCAGCAGTAGGACATTAGCTAGAGAGACCCAGTACTTC	CASSRTLARETQYF
16	TRBJ2-1	TRBV18	few	TRBD1	TGTGCCAGCTCGCCTATTCCGGGACAGACTTACCTTGAGCAGTTCTTC	CASSPIPGQTYLEQFF
14	TRBJ2-3	TRBV13	once	NA	TGTGCCAGCAGCTTATACTCTAGCACAGATACGCAGTATTTT	CASSLYSSTDTQYF
13	TRBJ1-1	TRBV5-1	NA	NA	TGCGCCAGCAGCTTCACGACAGATGTAGAAGCTTTCTTT	CASSFTTDVEAFF
16	TRBJ2-3	TRBV9	NA	TRBD2	TGTGCCAGCAGCGGTAGCGGGGGGGGGTATACAGATACGCAGTATTTT	CASSGSGGGYTDTQYF
14	TRBJ1-6	TRBV5-1	NA	NA	TGCGCCAGCAGCTTGGAGGGTCAGGAATCACCCCTCCACTTT	CASSLEGQESPLHF
12	TRBJ1-2	TRBV30	NA	NA	TGTGCCTGGAGTGAGCAGGGGTATGGCTACACCTTC	CAWSEQGYGYTF
16	TRBJ2-3	TRBV15	NA	TRBD2	TGTGCCACCAGGCTAGCGGGGGGGCCAAGCACAGATACGCAGTATTTT	CATRLAGGPSTDTQYF
14	TRBJ1-6	TRBV5-1	once	TRBD1	TGCGCCAGCAGCTGGACAGGGGGGAATTCACCCCTCCACTTT	CASSWTGGNSPLHF
11	TRBJ2-2	TRBV21-1	few	NA	TGTGCCAGCAGGCATTGCGGGGAGCTGTTTTTT	CASRHCGELFF
13	TRBJ2-7	TRBV7-9	NA	NA	TGTGCCAGCAGCCGAGGGGCGGGCCACGAGCAGTACTTC	CASSRGAGHEQYF
15	TRBJ2-2	TRBV18	NA	NA	TGTGCCAGCTCACCACCGTACGGGAACACCGGGGAGCTGTTTTTT	CASSPPYGNTGELFF
11	TRBJ1-3	TRBV18	NA	NA	TGTGCCACCCCCTCTGGAAACACCATATATTTT	CATPSGNTIYF
13	TRBJ1-1	TRBV2	NA	NA	TGTGCCAGCAGTGTGCGGGGGGGAACTGAAGCTTTCTTT	CASSVRGGTEAFF
14	TRBJ1-6	TRBV7-8	NA	TRBD1	TGTGCCAGCAGCCGAGACAGGGGGAGGTCACCCCTCCACTTT	CASSRDRGRSPLHF
15	TRBJ1-1	TRBV5-1	NA	NA	TGCGCCAGCAGCTTGGTTTCGGGGGGGAACACTGAAGCTTTCTTT	CASSLVSGGNTEAFF
18	TRBJ1-6	TRBV7-9	NA	NA	TGTGCCAGCAGTCGCGGCCAATACGACGTACCTTCGTTCCGACCCCTCCACTTT	CASSRGQYDVPSFRPLHF
12	TRBJ1-2	TRBV5-5	few	NA	TGTGCCAGCAGCCGAGGACCTGAAGGCTACACCTTC	CASSRGPEGYTF
15	TRBJ1-3	TRBV11-2	few	NA	TGTGCCAGCAGCTTAGGGCAGCGCTCTGGAAACACCATATATTTT	CASSLGQRSGNTIYF
12	TRBJ1-2	TRBV28	once	NA	TGTGCCAGCAGTTTAAGCGGCTATGGCTACACCTTC	CASSLSGYGYTF
15	TRBJ2-7	TRBV27	NA	TRBD2	TGTGCCAGCAGTTTAAAATTTCCGGGGGGCTACGAGCAGTACTTC	CASSLKFPGGYEQYF
14	TRBJ2-2	TRBV6-4	NA	NA	TGTGCCAGCAGTGATAGACCGGGCACCGGGGAGCTGTTTTTT	CASSDRPGTGELFF
15	TRBJ2-7	TRBV30	NA	NA	TGTGCCTGGAGTGTACCCCACAGGGCGACCTACGAGCAGTACTTC	CAWSVPHRATYEQYF
15	TRBJ1-1	TRBV9	NA	NA	TGTGCCAGCAGCACCCAGGTCGGGCTCGGAGCTGAAGCTTTCTTT	CASSTQVGLGAEAFF
12	TRBJ2-1	TRBV7-8	NA	NA	TGTGCCAGCAGCTTAGGGTATGATGAGCAGTTCTTC	CASSLGYDEQFF
15	TRBJ1-1	TRBV5-1	NA	TRBD1	TGCGCCAGCAGCCTGGGACAGGGTGGGGGGGCTGAAGCTTTCTTT	CASSLGQGGGAEAFF
14	TRBJ1-4	TRBV6-6	once	TRBD1	TGTGCCAGCAGCTTGACAGGGTCTCGGGAAAAACTGTTTTTT	CASSLTGSREKLFF
15	TRBJ1-4	TRBV10-3	NA	NA	TGTGCCATCAGTGAGTCGGGCAGGATTAATGAAAAACTGTTTTTT	CAISESGRINEKLFF
15	TRBJ2-3	TRBV10-3	NA	TRBD1	TGTGCCATCAGGTCGGACAGGGGGCAGACAGATACGCAGTATTTT	CAIRSDRGQTDTQYF
17	TRBJ2-5	TRBV5-1	NA	TRBD2	TGCGCCAGCAGCTTGGTTTTAGCGGGGGGTCTCCAAGAGACCCAGTACTTC	CASSLVLAGGLQETQYF
15	TRBJ1-5	TRBV19	NA	NA	TGTGCCAGTAGGGGTAGACAGGATCGAAGTCAGCCCCAGCATTTT	CASRGRQDRSQPQHF
16	TRBJ1-1	TRBV5-1	NA	TRBD1	TGCGCCAGCAGCTTGGGAGGACAGGGTTGGAACACTGAAGCTTTCTTT	CASSLGGQGWNTEAFF
17	TRBJ1-1	TRBV18	NA	TRBD1	TGTGCCAGCTCTCCGGTTGGATCCGACAGGGGTTGGACTGAAGCTTTCTTT	CASSPVGSDRGWTEAFF
14	TRBJ1-5	TRBV4-1	NA	TRBD1	TGCGCCAGCAGCCAAGCAGGGGACAGGCAGCCCCAGCATTTT	CASSQAGDRQPQHF
14	TRBJ2-3	TRBV29-1	NA	NA	TGCAGCGTTGTTCCAGCCGGACCGCCAGATACGCAGTATTTT	CSVVPAGPPDTQYF
14	TRBJ2-5	TRBV6-5	NA	TRBD2	TGTGCCAGCAGTTATGCGGGGGGGCAAGAGACCCAGTACTTC	CASSYAGGQETQYF
14	TRBJ1-2	TRBV13	NA	TRBD1	TGTGCCAGCAGCTTACGACAGGGGATCGGGGGCTACACCTTC	CASSLRQGIGGYTF
13	TRBJ2-3	TRBV6-1	NA	NA	TGTGCCAGCAGTGAATTGGAGGCTTATACGCAGTATTTT	CASSELEAYTQYF
12	TRBJ1-1	TRBV7-6	NA	NA	TGTGCCAGCAGCTTCCCCCGTGGTTCCGCTTTCTTT	CASSFPRGSAFF
16	TRBJ2-3	TRBV4-1	once	TRBD2	TGCGCCAGCAGCCAAGAAAAGCGGGGGGGCACAGATACGCAGTATTTT	CASSQEKRGGTDTQYF
17	TRBJ2-7	TRBV13	NA	TRBD2	TGTGCCAGCAGCTTAGGAACCACTAGCGGGGCCTCCTACGAGCAGTACTTC	CASSLGTTSGASYEQYF
14	TRBJ1-6	TRBV19	NA	TRBD1	TGTGCCAGTAGTCGACAGGGTGGTAATTCACCCCTCCACTTT	CASSRQGGNSPLHF
14	TRBJ1-4	TRBV6-5	NA	NA	TGTGCCAGCAGTTACCTACAGGGTAATGAAAAACTGTTTTTT	CASSYLQGNEKLFF
17	TRBJ1-5	TRBV19	NA	TRBD1	TGTGCCAGTAGTTCCCGGACAGGGGAAAATAGCAATCAGCCCCAGCATTTT	CASSSRTGENSNQPQHF
14	TRBJ1-2	TRBV18	NA	TRBD1	TGTGCCAGCTCACGCGGACAGGGGATCGAGGGCTACACCTTC	CASSRGQGIEGYTF
14	TRBJ1-1	TRBV6-5	NA	NA	TGTGCCAGCAGTGCGCGACGGGGGAACACTGAAGCTTTCTTT	CASSARRGNTEAFF
16	TRBJ2-4	TRBV5-8	NA	NA	TGTGCCAGCAGCTTGGTCGGGGACCTAGCCAAAAACATTCAGTACTTC	CASSLVGDLAKNIQYF
15	TRBJ2-1	TRBV7-2	NA	TRBD2	TGTGCCAGCAGCGTGACTAGCGGGGGGGCACGGGAGCAGTTCTTC	CASSVTSGGAREQFF
13	TRBJ1-1	TRBV6-1	NA	TRBD1	TGTGCCAGCGGAGGACAGGTCCGGGCTGAAGCTTTCTTT	CASGGQVRAEAFF
16	TRBJ1-3	TRBV18	NA	NA	TGTGCCAGCTCACCAATCCAGGGCGACTCTGGAAACACCATATATTTT	CASSPIQGDSGNTIYF
18	TRBJ1-6	TRBV25-1	NA	NA	TGTGCCAGCAGTGAATTGCCCCAATGGGGTGGATATAATTCACCCCTCCACTTT	CASSELPQWGGYNSPLHF